This entry features one TCR beta chain sequence. Its antigen is still unknown. This entry is derived from a study of shared clonotypes between healthy human individuals. Study-level results: Across subsets, estimated richness was generally greater for naive than for memory populations. Sorted-subset sequencing, rarefaction showed, was incomplete despite large depth. Clonotypes that were shared across a handful of donors made up around 4.6% of naive CD4 clonotypes.

The repertoire was sequenced with immunoSEQ multiplex PCR; TCRdb's copy has only in-frame clones and lacks some. This table holds 2 million or so clones, about 95% found once. V was shortened by 5 bases and J by 3 bases, with 11 bases between the two germline ends. Germline values: CDR1 GTSNPN, CDR2 SVGIG (reference sequence). The CDR3 has 12 amino acids. Naivety among CD8 cells was defined by CD45RO negativity and positive CCR7 selection, thereby excluding terminally differentiated effector memory CD45RA+ cells. The chain links TRBV30 to TRBJ2-7; D is undetermined. This TCR came from a man aged 18 to 29 in good health. Sample: naive CD8+ T cells sorted from blood. This CDR3 reads CAWPGKVYEQYF. The DNA for the CDR3 is TGTGCCTGGCCCGGAAAAGTCTACGAGCAGTACTTC.